The entry that follows covers one T cell receptor beta chain sequence. Antigen unknown. The entry originates in a study of OX40 agonist ivuxolimab in advanced cancers. Points from the study as a whole: Some patients without response likewise showed low normalized clonal expansion.

The length of the CDR3 is 9 residues. The germline V and J ends were trimmed by 7 bases and 10 bases, with 10 bases remaining between them. Germline V gives CDR1 SQVTM, CDR2 ANQGSEA. Exclusion of a patient followed from autoimmune disease history or systemic immunosuppression. Clones were read by immunoSEQ multiplex PCR, and TCRdb kept only the in-frame ones, dropping some. The table records around 3,100 clones, over 70% of them present only once. The chain couples TRBV29-1 to TRBJ1-1; D might be TRBD1 (6 bases). Source: CD4+ or CD8+ T cells sorted from blood, taken in a trial of the OX40 agonist ivuxolimab. This receptor was identified in an adult with an advanced solid tumor such as melanoma, head and neck, liver or kidney cancer. The CDR3 DNA follows: TGCAGCGCCACAGGGACAGCTTTCTTT. Translated: CSATGTAFF.